The 20 T cell receptor beta chains below were found in one sample sequenced in a study of blood T cell repertoires in COVID-19. Clones were read by immunoSEQ multiplex PCR, and TCRdb kept only the in-frame ones, dropping some. The repertoire includes tens of thousands of clones, about 86% of them detected once, and 9% to 15% sits in the top ten. Sequenced material: peripheral blood. These receptors were obtained from a human donor in a cohort sampled during active COVID-19.

The chain couples TRBV18 to TRBJ1-1, with D possibly matching TRBD1 (5 bases). Per the germline V gene, CDR1 is KGHSH and CDR2 is LQKENI. Trimming stripped 7 bases from V and 3 bases from J, with 12 bases between. CDR3 length: 13 residues. The CDR3 protein is CASWEGKHTEAFF. CDR3 nucleotides: TGTGCCAGCTGGGAGGGGAAGCACACTGAAGCTTTCTTT.

The chain uses TRBV19 and TRBJ1-5; 8 nucleotides agree with TRBD1. CDR3 length: 16 amino acids. CDR1 is LNHDA, CDR2 SQIVND, per germline (reference sequence). The V and J ends lost 6 bases and 4 bases, in that order; junction bases with no gene match: 11. The CDR3 sequence is CASRVLTQGENQPQHF. In nucleotides, the CDR3 is TGTGCCAGTAGGGTGCTTACACAGGGGGAAAATCAGCCCCAGCATTTT. Full variable domain (remainder filled in from reference TRBV19 and TRBJ1-5): DGGITQSPKYLFRKEGQNVTLSCEQNLNHDAMYWYRQDPGQGLRLIYYSQIVNDFQKGDIAEGYSVSREKKESFPLTVTSAQKNPTAFYLCASRVLTQGENQPQHFGDGTRLSIL.

This clone has only one observation. The rearrangement links TRBV7-9 to TRBJ2-1; 8 positions match TRBD2. The germline CDR1 and CDR2 sequences are SEHNR and FQNEAQ (reference sequence). The CDR3 runs to 13 residues. V gave up 5 bases and J gave up 7 bases; unmatched junction bases: 4. The chain's CDR3 is CASSPTGGNEQFF. CDR3 nucleotide sequence: TGTGCCAGCAGCCCAACGGGGGGGAATGAGCAGTTCTTC. The full variable domain, its missing parts supplied by reference TRBV7-9 and TRBJ2-1, is DTGVSQNPRHKITKRGQNVTFRCDPISEHNRLYWYRQTLGQGPEFLTYFQNEAQLEKSRLLSDRFSAERPKGSFSTLEIQRTEQGDSAMYLCASSPTGGNEQFFGPGTRLTVL.

V gene TRBV2 combines with J gene TRBJ1-1; D is unresolved. Trimming took 10 bases from V and 0 from J, leaving 12 bases between them. Germline V gene data show CDR1 as SNHLY and CDR2 as FYNNEI. This CDR3 region has 13 residues. CDR3 sequence: CATSRVMNTEAFF. In DNA form, the CDR3 reads TGTGCCACCTCACGAGTCATGAACACTGAAGCTTTCTTT.

This clone occurred once. The chain couples TRBV5-1 to TRBJ2-7; the D is unclear. V gave up 2 bases and J gave up 5 bases, with 14 bases separating them. This CDR3 has 14 residues. CDR1 and CDR2 (germline): SGHRS, YFSETQ. The CDR3 DNA reads TGCGCCAGCAGCTTAGATCTAGGTATCGACGAGCAGTACTTC. This sequence encodes CASSLDLGIDEQYF.

The rearrangement joins TRBV19 to TRBJ1-1, with D perhaps TRBD1 (6 bases). Germline loops: CDR1 LNHDA, CDR2 SQIVND (reference sequence). V gave up 1 base and J gave up 7 bases, with 16 bases separating them. This CDR3 contains 15 residues. CDR3 sequence reads: CASSIVGQGLGEAFF. The CDR3 DNA follows: TGTGCCAGTAGTATAGTAGGGCAGGGGCTCGGTGAAGCTTTCTTT.

This chain joins TRBV30 and TRBJ2-1; no clear D gene. Trimming shortened V by 5 bases and J by 0 bases, and 14 bases separated the two germline ends. This CDR3 spans 15 amino acids. Germline CDR1 reads GTSNPN; CDR2 reads SVGIG (reference sequence). The CDR3 reads CAWAGTISSYNEQFF. In nucleotides, the CDR3 is TGTGCCTGGGCTGGTACTATTAGCTCCTACAATGAGCAGTTCTTC. Full variable domain (missing parts from reference TRBV30 and TRBJ2-1): SQTIHQWPATLVQPVGSPLSLECTVEGTSNPNLYWYRQAAGRGLQLLFYSVGIGQISSEVPQNLSASRPQDRQFILSSKKLLLSDSGFYLCAWAGTISSYNEQFFGPGTRLTVL.

This clone has a handful of counts. The chain links TRBV15 to TRBJ2-7; D is ambiguous. The length of the CDR3 is 14 residues. CDR1 is LNHNV, CDR2 YYDKDF, per germline (reference sequence). Deletions cut 1 base from V and 0 bases from J, with 7 bases between. The CDR3 loop reads CATSRGAGSYEQYF. CDR3 sequence (DNA): TGTGCCACCAGCAGAGGGGCAGGCTCCTACGAGCAGTACTTC.

Remarks on this clone: In the same sample, other DNA sequences code for this CDR3. The chain is built from TRBV12-5 and TRBJ2-2, with 9 positions matching TRBD2. This CDR3 is built from 17 residues. Germline V gene data show CDR1 as LGHNT and CDR2 as FRNRAP. V trimming: 7 bases; J trimming: 0 bases; junction bases outside the gene matches: 9. CDR3: CASAFGGGGANTGELFF. The CDR3 DNA reads as TGTGCTAGTGCCTTTGGCGGCGGGGGGGCGAACACCGGGGAGCTGTTTTTT.

V is TRBV4-3 and J is TRBJ1-1; TRBD1 might be the D (6 bases). Germline CDR1 LGHNA, CDR2 YSLEER. The CDR3 extends over 14 amino acids. V lost 3 bases, J lost 6 bases, and 14 bases lay in between. This chain's CDR3 is CASSQAAGAAEAFF. The CDR3, as DNA: TGCGCCAGCAGCCAGGCCGCGGGGGCGGCTGAAGCTTTCTTT.

The V and J genes are TRBV9 and TRBJ1-2; 10 bases are a match to TRBD1. Germline V gives CDR1 SGDLS, CDR2 YYNGEE. This CDR3 is built from 13 residues. J gave up 8 bases and V 3 bases, and 4 bases lay outside the gene matches. CDR3 amino acids: CASSGQGAQGYTF. The CDR3 bases are TGTGCCAGCAGCGGACAGGGGGCGCAGGGCTACACCTTC.

The rearrangement uses TRBV14 and TRBJ2-5; perhaps TRBD1 as D (5 bases). This CDR3 region has 16 residues. Germline lookup yields CDR1 SGHDN and CDR2 FVKESK. V shed 5 bases and J shed 0 bases, with 16 bases lying between them. The DNA of the CDR3 is TGTGCCAGCAGCACAAGACAGACCGCGTACCAAGAGACCCAGTACTTC. It encodes CASSTRQTAYQETQYF.

The CDR3 DNA is TGTGCCAGCAGCTTAGATGTCACGGTTGCGGGGAAGGAGACCCAGTACTTC. As protein: CASSLDVTVAGKETQYF. The chain has TRBV7-9 and TRBJ2-5; D may be TRBD2 (6 bases). The V end was cut by 1 base, the J end by 5 bases, with 20 bases between. Germline loops: CDR1 SEHNR, CDR2 FQNEAQ (reference sequence). The CDR3 is made up of 17 amino acids.

The J gene is TRBJ2-6, the V gene TRBV6-4; 10 nucleotides match TRBD2. V lost 4 bases and J lost 0; bases outside the gene matches: 0. The CDR3 loop spans 16 amino acids. From germline, CDR1 is MRHNA and CDR2 SNTAGT. The CDR3 here is CASSGTSGSGANVLTF. The CDR3 nucleotides read TGTGCCAGCAGTGGGACTAGCGGCTCTGGGGCCAACGTCCTGACTTTC.

This chain joins TRBV19 and TRBJ1-1; 7 nucleotides line up with TRBD1. This CDR3 has 15 amino acids. Germline CDR1 and CDR2: LNHDA and SQIVND (reference sequence). V was clipped by 5 bases and J by 0 bases; unmatched bases: 6. The CDR3 DNA reads TGTGCCAGTAGTCCCTGGGACAGCATGAACACTGAAGCTTTCTTT. Its translation: CASSPWDSMNTEAFF.

This rearrangement joins TRBV29-1 to TRBJ1-1; 9 bases line up with TRBD1. Germline V gives CDR1 SQVTM, CDR2 ANQGSEA. The CDR3 length is 12 residues. J gave up 5 bases and V 7 bases, and 5 bases lay outside the gene matches. CDR3 DNA sequence: TGCAGCGCCGACAGGGGGGGAACTGAAGCTTTCTTT. It encodes CSADRGGTEAFF.

This rearrangement joins TRBV6-5 to TRBJ2-3; tentatively, D is TRBD1 (5 bases). This CDR3 comprises 15 residues. Germline lookup yields CDR1 MNHEY and CDR2 SVGAGI. The V end lost 7 bases, the J end lost 0 bases, and 14 bases lay between the germline ends. DNA for the CDR3: TGTGCCAGCAAGGGGCAGACCGCTAGCACAGATACGCAGTATTTT. It translates to CASKGQTASTDTQYF.

The chain joins TRBV5-6 to TRBJ1-1, with 9 bases that match TRBD1. The CDR3 loop spans 13 amino acids. Trimming at V came to 4 bases and at J to 5 bases, leaving 3 bases not matched to a gene. The germline gives CDR1 SGHDT, CDR2 YYEEEE. CDR3 residues: CASSGDRDTEAFF. CDR3 nucleotides: TGTGCCAGCAGCGGGGACAGGGATACTGAAGCTTTCTTT.

The V gene is TRBV6-5, the J gene TRBJ2-3; TRBD1 might be the D (5 bases). Germline assignment: CDR1 MNHEY and CDR2 SVGAGI. The CDR3 runs 13 residues. With 10 bases removed from V and 1 base from J, the gap between germline ends came to 12 bases. This CDR3 reads CATYDSRTDTQYF. CDR3 DNA: TGTGCCACCTATGACAGCCGCACAGATACGCAGTATTTT.

This clone was detected once. J is TRBJ2-1 and V is TRBV7-9, with TRBD2 matching over 14 bases. Germline V gene sequence: CDR1 SEHNR, CDR2 FQNEAQ (reference sequence). V gave up 0 bases and J gave up 3 bases; unmatched junction bases: 4. CDR3 length: 18 amino acids. The CDR3 DNA follows: TGTGCCAGCAGCTTAGCCCCGGGACTAGCGGGAGACTACAATGAGCAGTTCTTC. This encodes CASSLAPGLAGDYNEQFF.